A selection of T cell receptor beta chains follows, all from one sample in a study of CD8 T cells in Susac syndrome. TCRdb re-called the immunoSEQ multiplex PCR reads with MiXCR, one entry per CDR3 protein. The table shows some 99,000 distinct CDR3 sequences, with about 96% occurring only once. Sequenced input: CD4+ T cells from PBMCs. The receptors originated from a human donor in good health. CDR3s include the opening cysteine and the closing phenylalanine or tryptophan. The D gene is left open where the match is weak. Size tells how often a clone was seen (once, few, many) or the class of an expanded clone, and some rows leave it out.

V gene,clone size,D gene,J gene,CDR3 protein,CDR3 DNA
TRBV7-2,.,TRBD2,TRBJ2-4,CASSVTSGVTSAKNIQYF,TGTGCCAGCAGCGTGACTAGCGGGGTCACTTCAGCCAAAAACATTCAGTACTTC
TRBV11-2,.,TRBD2,TRBJ2-7,CASSLPGASGSSYEQYF,TGTGCCAGCAGCTTACCCGGCGCTAGCGGCAGCTCCTACGAGCAGTACTTC
TRBV7-2,.,.,TRBJ1-1,CASRANGRFNTEAFF,TGTGCCAGCAGGGCGAATGGACGGTTTAACACTGAAGCTTTCTTT
TRBV20-1,.,TRBD2,TRBJ2-3,CSASGGSPDTQYF,TGCAGTGCTAGCGGCGGGAGCCCAGATACGCAGTATTTT
TRBV20-1,.,.,TRBJ2-5,CSAIRDSEETQYF,TGCAGTGCTATCCGGGACTCCGAGGAGACCCAGTACTTC
TRBV30,.,.,TRBJ2-5,CAWSVFHSGTQYF,TGTGCCTGGAGTGTTTTCCATTCTGGGACCCAGTACTTC
TRBV15,.,.,TRBJ2-2,CATSRDPGPGELFF,TGTGCCACCAGCAGAGATCCTGGGCCCGGGGAGCTGTTTTTT
TRBV6-6,.,.,TRBJ1-2,CASSYETYGYTF,TGTGCCAGCAGTTACGAGACCTATGGCTACACCTTC
TRBV10-3,.,.,TRBJ2-7,CAIRGEREPPYEQYF,TGTGCCATCAGGGGGGAGAGGGAACCTCCCTACGAGCAGTACTTC
TRBV20-1,.,.,TRBJ2-5,CSAGRPGPSETQYF,TGCAGTGCTGGACGACCGGGACCCTCAGAGACCCAGTACTTC
TRBV4-1,once,.,TRBJ2-7,CASSQADMSYEQYF,TGCGCCAGCAGCCAAGCTGACATGAGCTACGAGCAGTACTTC
TRBV5-1,.,TRBD2,TRBJ2-7,CASSAGLAGVNEQYF,TGCGCCAGCAGCGCCGGACTAGCGGGAGTCAACGAGCAGTACTTC
TRBV7-3,once,TRBD1,TRBJ1-2,CASSPQGGIYGYTF,TGTGCCAGCAGCCCGCAAGGGGGCATTTATGGCTACACCTTC
TRBV7-2,.,.,TRBJ2-3,CASSSAMLTDTQYF,TGTGCCAGCAGCTCAGCAATGCTCACAGATACGCAGTATTTT
TRBV3-1,.,.,TRBJ1-1,CASNQASNTEAFF,TGTGCCAGCAACCAAGCTTCGAACACTGAAGCTTTCTTT
TRBV23-1,.,.,TRBJ1-1,CASSQSRDLNTEAFF,TGCGCCAGCAGTCAATCGAGGGACCTGAACACTGAAGCTTTCTTT
TRBV3-1,.,.,TRBJ2-7,CASGTSYEQYF,TGTGCCAGCGGGACCTCCTACGAGCAGTACTTC
TRBV20-1,.,TRBD2,TRBJ2-2,CSARNSLAGVGELFF,TGCAGTGCTAGGAATTCACTAGCGGGAGTCGGGGAGCTGTTTTTT
TRBV20-1,.,.,TRBJ2-7,CSARDRAHYEQYF,TGCAGTGCTAGAGACCGGGCCCACTACGAGCAGTACTTC
TRBV5-4,once,TRBD1,TRBJ2-7,CASRQGTGEFYEQYF,TGTGCCAGCAGACAGGGGACAGGAGAATTTTACGAGCAGTACTTC
TRBV4-1,.,.,TRBJ2-3,CASSQDDSTDTQYF,TGCGCCAGCAGCCAAGACGACAGCACAGATACGCAGTATTTT
TRBV7-9,.,.,TRBJ2-7,CASSFPGGLLPSYEQYF,TGTGCCAGCAGCTTCCCAGGGGGACTTCTCCCTTCCTACGAGCAGTACTTC
TRBV15,.,TRBD2,TRBJ2-7,CATSRDLTSGNEQYF,TGTGCCACCAGCAGAGATCTCACTAGCGGGAACGAGCAGTACTTC
TRBV20-1,.,TRBD1,TRBJ2-3,CSAHRQGVSTDTQYF,TGCAGTGCTCACCGACAGGGGGTGAGCACAGATACGCAGTATTTT
TRBV19,.,.,TRBJ1-5,CASSVGRDQPQHF,TGTGCCAGTAGTGTCGGCAGGGATCAGCCCCAGCATTTT
TRBV2,.,TRBD1,TRBJ1-2,CASSTLTGGGGYTF,TGTGCCAGCAGCACCCTTACAGGGGGCGGCGGCTACACCTTC
TRBV11-2,.,.,TRBJ1-1,CASSLDDQWDTEAFF,TGTGCCAGCAGCTTAGATGACCAGTGGGACACTGAAGCTTTCTTT
TRBV7-2,.,.,TRBJ2-3,CASSFSRSSTDTQYF,TGTGCCAGCAGCTTTTCCAGGTCTAGCACAGATACGCAGTATTTT
TRBV5-4,.,TRBD1,TRBJ2-7,CASTGPGQGYEQYF,TGTGCCAGCACGGGGCCGGGACAGGGCTACGAGCAGTACTTC
TRBV9,.,TRBD2,TRBJ2-2,CASSVPPSGGTNTGELFF,TGTGCCAGCAGCGTACCCCCTAGCGGGGGGACTAACACCGGGGAGCTGTTTTTT
TRBV12-3/TRBV12-4,.,TRBD2,TRBJ2-2,CASTRTSGSWAGELFF,TGTGCCAGCACCAGGACTAGCGGGAGTTGGGCCGGGGAGCTGTTTTTT
TRBV7-2,.,.,TRBJ2-2,CASSLAFIANTGELFF,TGTGCCAGCAGCTTAGCTTTCATAGCGAACACCGGGGAGCTGTTTTTT
TRBV7-9,.,TRBD2,TRBJ2-5,CASSSLGLAAETQYF,TGTGCCAGCAGCTCCTTGGGACTAGCGGCAGAGACCCAGTACTTC
TRBV27,.,.,TRBJ1-2,CASSLRQTYGYTF,TGTGCCAGCAGTTTACGGCAGACCTATGGCTACACCTTC
TRBV3-1,.,.,TRBJ2-4,CASSLGFRAQNIQYF,TGTGCCAGCAGCCTAGGGTTCCGGGCCCAAAACATTCAGTACTTC
TRBV12-3/TRBV12-4,.,TRBD1,TRBJ2-2,CASSWTGGTGELFF,TGTGCCAGCAGTTGGACAGGGGGCACCGGGGAGCTGTTTTTT
TRBV3-1,.,TRBD2,TRBJ2-4,CASSQTSGGTLAKNIQYF,TGTGCCAGCAGCCAGACTAGCGGGGGAACCTTAGCCAAAAACATTCAGTACTTC
TRBV20-1,.,.,TRBJ2-5,CSASQGGTSRETQYF,TGCAGTGCTTCCCAGGGGGGGACCTCCCGGGAGACCCAGTACTTC
TRBV29-1,.,.,TRBJ2-3,CSVEDPSGTDTQYF,TGCAGCGTTGAAGATCCTAGCGGCACAGATACGCAGTATTTT
TRBV12-3/TRBV12-4,.,.,TRBJ1-2,CASNDNYGYTF,TGTGCCAGCAACGATAACTATGGCTACACCTTC
TRBV11-3,.,.,TRBJ2-2,CASSLGAGANTGELFF,TGTGCCAGCAGCCTAGGGGCAGGCGCGAACACCGGGGAGCTGTTTTTT
TRBV3-1,.,.,TRBJ1-5,CASSRGRGQPQHF,TGTGCCAGCAGCCGGGGCCGGGGTCAGCCCCAGCATTTT
TRBV7-9,.,TRBD2,TRBJ2-5,CASSPRLAGVQTQYF,TGTGCCAGCAGCCCGAGACTAGCGGGAGTTCAGACCCAGTACTTC
TRBV12-3/TRBV12-4,.,.,TRBJ1-1,CASSSRTANTEAFF,TGTGCCAGCAGTTCCCGGACAGCGAACACTGAAGCTTTCTTT
TRBV29-1,.,TRBD1,TRBJ1-1,CSVERDRGRTEAFF,TGCAGCGTTGAGCGGGACAGGGGCAGGACTGAAGCTTTCTTT
TRBV2,.,.,TRBJ2-1,CASEARNEQFF,TGTGCCAGCGAGGCCCGAAATGAGCAGTTCTTC
TRBV19,.,TRBD1,TRBJ2-2,CASLDRGETGELFF,TGTGCCAGCCTCGACAGGGGTGAAACCGGGGAGCTGTTTTTT
TRBV27,.,TRBD2,TRBJ2-3,CASTRSGGGTDTQYF,TGTGCCAGCACACGGAGCGGGGGGGGCACAGATACGCAGTATTTT
TRBV30,.,TRBD2,TRBJ2-5,CAYLLGGGVYQETQYF,TGTGCCTACCTTTTGGGCGGGGGAGTGTACCAAGAGACCCAGTACTTC
TRBV27,.,.,TRBJ2-2,CASTARLTNTGELFF,TGTGCCAGCACCGCCAGGCTAACGAACACCGGGGAGCTGTTTTTT
TRBV27,.,.,TRBJ2-2,CASSTRDTGELFF,TGTGCCAGCAGTACCCGGGACACCGGGGAGCTGTTTTTT
TRBV19,.,.,TRBJ2-1,CASSLAFGEQFF,TGTGCCAGTAGCCTAGCATTCGGTGAGCAGTTCTTC
TRBV2,.,TRBD2,TRBJ2-7,CASKTSGTSGNEQYF,TGTGCCAGCAAGACTTCCGGGACTAGTGGTAACGAGCAGTACTTC